This TCR beta chain was sequenced during a study of T cells after yellow fever vaccination. This CDR3 contains 14 residues. CDR1 and CDR2 (germline): SGHKS, YYEKEE (reference sequence). V was cut by 4 bases and J by 6 bases, with 15 bases left in between. A process of 5'RACE template switching, which added a universal primer site and UMIs, was used to make TCR cDNA. TCRdb analysed the 5' RACE reads with MiXCR anew, one entry per CDR3 protein. This sample has under 250,000 distinct CDR3 sequences, with roughly 7.2% found just once. This clonotype was seen many times. The origin of this receptor is a man under 40 who received the YFV17D yellow fever vaccine. V gene TRBV5-5 combines with J gene TRBJ2-3; D is perhaps TRBD2 (5 bases). This sample comprised CD4+ T cells sorted from PBMCs, obtained 15 days after the yellow fever booster vaccination. For the CDR3, the DNA is TGTGCCAGCAGCCCCCCCGGGCGGAGGGATACGCAGTATTTT. It codes for CASSPPGRRDTQYF.